The 3 T cell receptor beta chains presented below share a single source sample, sequenced in a study of blood T cell repertoires in COVID-19. TCRdb keeps only in-frame clones here, not all; method: immunoSEQ multiplex PCR. This sample carries fewer than 200,000 clones, 82% of them seen once, and the ten largest clones take around 7%. The sequencing input was peripheral blood. The source is a woman in her thirties or forties with COVID-19, enrolled during active disease.

This clone was observed a handful of times. The V and J genes are TRBV5-4 and TRBJ2-1, with D perhaps TRBD2 (7 bases). Germline V lookup: CDR1 SGHNT, CDR2 YYREEE (reference sequence). This CDR3 has 16 residues. Trimming cost V 2 bases and J 1 base, with 13 bases left between them. CDR3 bases: TGTGCCAGCAGCTTTGGGGGAGGGGGTTCCTACAATGAGCAGTTCTTC. It specifies CASSFGGGGSYNEQFF.

The rearrangement links TRBV4-1 to TRBJ2-1, with TRBD2 identical over 10 bases. The CDR3 consists of 17 residues. With V trimmed by 0 bases and J by 6 bases, 8 bases remained unmatched. Germline V CDR1 and CDR2: MGHRA, YSYEKL. CDR3 amino acids: CASSQEDSGRWLNEQFF. The DNA for the CDR3 is TGCGCCAGCAGCCAAGAGGATAGCGGGAGGTGGCTCAATGAGCAGTTCTTC.

The chain is built from TRBV2 and TRBJ2-3; D ambiguous. The germline gives CDR1 SNHLY, CDR2 FYNNEI. Deletions cut 4 bases from V and 0 bases from J, with 8 bases between. The CDR3 runs to 14 residues. The DNA for the CDR3 is TGTGCCAGCAGTGGGCTCTTAAGCACAGATACGCAGTATTTT. Protein sequence: CASSGLLSTDTQYF.